One sample yielded the 26 T cell receptor beta chains listed below, sequenced in a study of T cell changes during pregnancy in multiple sclerosis. This table comes from immunoSEQ multiplex PCR, and its TCRdb copy is limited to in-frame clones, with some not included. The sample consists of around 53,000 clones, roughly 90% of them appearing once. The material sequenced was CD4+ T cells from peripheral blood mononuclear cells, taken after pregnancy. These receptors were obtained from a female donor with multiple sclerosis, enrolled in a pregnancy study.

The gene calls are TRBV5-6 and TRBJ1-3; D is perhaps TRBD1 (5 bases). The CDR3 length is 16 residues. Germline assignment: CDR1 SGHDT and CDR2 YYEEEE. V was cut by 0 bases and J by 0 bases, with 10 bases left in between. This CDR3 reads CASSLGQPYSGNTIYF. The CDR3, as DNA: TGTGCCAGCAGCTTGGGACAGCCGTACTCTGGAAACACCATATATTTT.

The chain combines TRBV6-1 with TRBJ1-5, with D unresolved. V was pared by 4 bases and J by 1 base, with 8 bases between. Germline V gene lookup returns CDR1 MNHNS and CDR2 SASEGT. The CDR3 runs to 14 residues. This CDR3 reads CASSVEGSNQPQHF. CDR3 nucleotides: TGTGCCAGCAGTGTAGAGGGAAGCAATCAGCCCCAGCATTTT.

In this sample, this clone turned up a few times. The chain employs TRBV4-3 and TRBJ1-5, with 7 bases aligning to TRBD1. Germline V gives CDR1 LGHNA, CDR2 YSLEER. The ends lost 3 bases at V and 1 base at J; junction bases unmatched: 0. The CDR3 spans 14 residues. CDR3 sequence: CASSQDRSNQPQHF. As DNA, the CDR3 is TGCGCCAGCAGCCAGGACAGGAGCAATCAGCCCCAGCATTTT.

This rearrangement joins TRBV11-2 to TRBJ1-4; a possible D gene is TRBD1 (6 bases). Trimming pared 4 bases from V and 1 base from J, leaving 10 bases between. The CDR3 runs to 15 residues. Germline lookup yields CDR1 SGHAT and CDR2 FQNNGV. CDR3 DNA sequence: TGTGCCAGCAGCTCTGGACAGATAACTAATGAAAAACTGTTTTTT. Translated, it gives CASSSGQITNEKLFF.

The chain recombines TRBV6-6 with TRBJ2-2; 7 bases align to TRBD1. Germline CDR1 is MNHNY and CDR2 is SVGAGI (reference sequence). V shed 5 bases and J 2 bases; nucleotides not matched to a gene: 8. This CDR3 comprises 16 residues. CDR3 protein: CASSTPGQPNTGELFF. CDR3 in DNA: TGTGCCAGCAGTACCCCGGGACAGCCTAACACCGGGGAGCTGTTTTTT.

This chain's CDR3 is CSAEKGREQYF. The CDR3 DNA is TGCAGTGCGGAAAAGGGGCGGGAGCAGTACTTC. The chain is built from TRBV20-1 and TRBJ2-7; possibly TRBD1 for D (5 bases). The length of the CDR3 is 11 residues. The germline V and J ends were trimmed by 6 bases and 7 bases, with 13 bases remaining between them. Germline CDR1 DFQATT, CDR2 SNEGSKA (reference sequence).

The chain couples TRBV10-3 to TRBJ1-4; 8 nucleotides agree with TRBD1. Germline trimming cut 11 bases from V and 0 bases from J; bases unmatched to any gene: 17. The CDR3 sequence is 18 residues long. Germline-derived CDR1 and CDR2 are ENHRY and SYGVKD. Here the CDR3 reads CACAVGDRGGATNEKLFF. CDR3 DNA sequence: TGTGCCTGCGCTGTGGGAGACAGGGGCGGGGCAACTAATGAAAAACTGTTTTTT.

The V and J genes are TRBV10-3 and TRBJ1-3; 8 bases line up with TRBD1. The CDR3 is 16 amino acids. The V and J ends lost 6 bases and 4 bases, in that order; junction bases with no gene match: 11. Per germline, CDR1 ENHRY and CDR2 SYGVKD. CDR3 sequence (DNA): TGTGCCATCAGCTTGATTCGGACAGGGTCCGGAAACACCATATATTTT. As protein: CAISLIRTGSGNTIYF.

The rearrangement joins TRBV7-2 to TRBJ2-5; 7 bases align to TRBD2. V shed 0 bases, J shed 0 bases, and the junction held 13 bases outside the gene matches. The CDR3 extends over 19 amino acids. CDR1 and CDR2 from the germline V gene are SGHTA and FQGNSA. CDR3 loop: CASSLAGTGLRGNQETQYF. The CDR3 coding sequence is TGTGCCAGCAGCTTAGCCGGAACGGGACTGCGGGGGAACCAAGAGACCCAGTACTTC.

The table lists this clone with a count of one. This chain joins TRBV5-1 and TRBJ2-7; the match to TRBD2 covers 8 bases. This CDR3 is built from 15 residues. After removal of 0 bases from V and 2 bases from J, the junction contained 4 bases not matched to a gene. The V gene's germline CDR1 is SGHRS and CDR2 YFSETQ. The chain's CDR3 is CASSLAGGGPYEQYF. CDR3 DNA: TGCGCCAGCAGCTTGGCTGGCGGGGGGCCCTACGAGCAGTACTTC.

The gene calls are TRBV6-6 and TRBJ1-5; perhaps TRBD1 as D (5 bases). Trimming removed 3 bases from V and 16 bases from J, with 13 bases in between. This CDR3 is built from 11 residues. Germline V gives CDR1 MNHNY, CDR2 SVGAGI (reference sequence). DNA of the CDR3: TGTGCCAGCAGTTATAACAGGCTCAAACATTTT. This gives the protein CASSYNRLKHF.

This sequence joins TRBV18 and TRBJ1-1; 9 bases agree with TRBD1. Trimming removed 0 bases from V and 4 bases from J; junction bases left unmatched: 6. Looked up from germline, CDR1 is KGHSH and CDR2 is LQKENI. This CDR3 is built from 16 residues. The CDR3 spells CASSPPQGAIPTEAFF. The CDR3 DNA reads as TGTGCCAGCTCACCACCACAGGGGGCTATTCCCACTGAAGCTTTCTTT.

By sample share, this clone is medium-sized. The chain combines TRBV5-4 with TRBJ2-7, with D possibly TRBD2 on 7 matching bases. V was shortened by 7 bases and J by 2 bases, with 19 bases between the two germline ends. Per the germline V gene, CDR1 is SGHNT and CDR2 is YYREEE (reference sequence). This CDR3 has 15 residues. The CDR3 reads CASGLRGGGTYEQYF. In DNA, the CDR3 is TGTGCCAGCGGACTTAGGGGGGGCGGCACCTACGAGCAGTACTTC.

V is TRBV19 and J is TRBJ2-3; TRBD2 agrees at 10 bases. Germline V gene sequence: CDR1 LNHDA, CDR2 SQIVND (reference sequence). The CDR3 loop spans 15 amino acids. Trimming took 3 bases from V and 4 from J; bases not matched to a gene: 4. The CDR3 protein is CASSISSGGSDTQYF. The CDR3 DNA reads TGTGCCAGTAGTATTTCTAGCGGGGGTTCAGATACGCAGTATTTT.

J is TRBJ1-3 and V is TRBV2, with D maybe TRBD1 (6 bases). V lost 4 bases and J lost 2, with 9 bases in between. Germline CDR1 is SNHLY and CDR2 is FYNNEI. The CDR3 runs to 14 residues. The CDR3 spells CASSVDSTGNTIYF. CDR3 sequence (DNA): TGTGCCAGCAGTGTGGACAGCACTGGAAACACCATATATTTT.

This rearrangement joins TRBV5-4 to TRBJ1-1, with a weak D call TRBD1 (5 bases). This CDR3 comprises 15 residues. Germline loops: CDR1 SGHNT, CDR2 YYREEE (reference sequence). The germline V and J ends were trimmed by 3 bases and 0 bases, with 12 bases remaining between them. The CDR3 coding sequence is TGTGCCAGCAGCTGGGGCGGAGGGATGAACACTGAAGCTTTCTTT. Encoded protein: CASSWGGGMNTEAFF. Full variable domain (outside the CDR3, taken from reference TRBV5-4 and TRBJ1-1): ETGVTQSPTHLIKTRGQQVTLRCSSQSGHNTVSWYQQALGQGPQFIFQYYREEENGRGNFPPRFSGLQFPNYSSELNVNALELDDSALYLCASSWGGGMNTEAFFGQGTRLTVV.

The chain joins TRBV6-1 to TRBJ1-1; D gene uncertain. V was clipped by 1 base and J by 1 base, with 7 bases between them. Germline CDR1 MNHNS, CDR2 SASEGT. The CDR3 consists of 14 residues. The DNA of the CDR3 is TGTGCCAGCAGTGAAGGGGCCACGAACACTGAAGCTTTCTTT. It codes for CASSEGATNTEAFF.

The V call is TRBV6-1, the J call TRBJ1-1; no definite D call. Trimming took off 6 bases at V and 1 base at J, with 15 bases between the two ends. CDR1 and CDR2 from the germline V gene are MNHNS and SASEGT. The CDR3 runs to 15 residues. In DNA, the CDR3 is TGTGCCAGCAGCGCTCCTAGTGTTTCGAACACTGAAGCTTTCTTT. Translating gives CASSAPSVSNTEAFF.

The chain employs TRBV21-1 and TRBJ1-4; the tabulated D call, TRBD1, remains unverified against the DNA. TRBV21-1 is shown as a pseudogene. The CDR3 spans 18 residues. The CDR3 DNA reads TGTGCCAGCAGCAAAAAAGGGGTTGGGGGGACAGGGGGTGAAAAACTGTTTTTT. It encodes CASSKKGVGGTGGEKLFF.

The chain joins TRBV7-6 to TRBJ2-2; 8 bases are a match to TRBD2. The CDR3 extends over 20 amino acids. Per germline, CDR1 SGHVS and CDR2 FNYEAQ. The ends lost 1 base at V and 0 bases at J; junction bases unmatched: 13. The CDR3 sequence: CASSLGVASGGPANTGELFF. CDR3 nucleotide sequence: TGTGCCAGCAGCTTAGGGGTAGCGAGCGGGGGACCCGCGAACACCGGGGAGCTGTTTTTT.

This sequence joins TRBV25-1 and TRBJ2-7, with TRBD1 matching over 7 bases. The CDR3 length is 16 residues. Trimming removed 8 bases from V and 1 base from J; junction bases left unmatched: 14. Germline V gives CDR1 MGHDK, CDR2 SYGVNS. Here the CDR3 reads CASASTTGFSSYEQYF. The CDR3 nucleotides read TGTGCCAGCGCTTCAACGACAGGGTTTTCTTCCTACGAGCAGTACTTC.

The chain joins TRBV9 to TRBJ2-5; weak D call: TRBD2 (7 bases). Germline V gene sequence: CDR1 SGDLS, CDR2 YYNGEE. V was clipped by 3 bases and J by 5 bases, with 23 bases between them. This CDR3 spans 17 amino acids. CDR3 sequence reads: CASSADPRGAGWETQYF. As DNA, the CDR3 is TGTGCCAGCAGCGCGGACCCCCGGGGGGCCGGGTGGGAGACCCAGTACTTC. The full variable domain, completed using reference TRBV9 and TRBJ2-5, is DSGVTQTPKHLITATGQRVTLRCSPRSGDLSVYWYQQSLDQGLQFLIQYYNGEERAKGNILERFSAQQFPDLHSELNLSSLELGDSALYFCASSADPRGAGWETQYFGPGTRLLVL.

CDR3 region: CASSQDRQGAGKLFF. The CDR3 nucleotides read TGCGCCAGCAGCCAAGATCGACAGGGGGCTGGAAAACTGTTTTTT. The genes are TRBV4-3 and TRBJ1-4; 10 bases fit TRBD1. This CDR3 is built from 15 residues. Germline V lookup: CDR1 LGHNA, CDR2 YSLEER. The ends lost 0 bases at V and 10 bases at J; junction bases unmatched: 5.

This chain uses TRBV21-1 with TRBJ2-4; no check of the table's D call, TRBD2, against the DNA was made. TRBV21-1 is noted as a pseudogene. CDR3 length: 15 amino acids. CDR3 sequence (DNA): TGTGCCAGCAGCACACCGGGGGGAGCCAAAAACATTCAGTACTTC. Translating it yields CASSTPGGAKNIQYF.

The chain recombines TRBV4-2 with TRBJ2-1, with D possibly TRBD2 on 6 matching bases. CDR1 is LGHNA, CDR2 YNFKEQ, per germline. With 1 base removed from V and 6 bases from J, the gap between germline ends came to 16 bases. There are 16 residues in the CDR3. The CDR3 coding sequence is TGTGCCAGCAGCCAAGCTTGGCAGGGAGGTGGCAATGAGCAGTTCTTC. Residues: CASSQAWQGGGNEQFF.

The genes are TRBV6-5 and TRBJ2-6; 7 positions agree with TRBD2. The CDR3 has 16 amino acids. V was pared by 0 bases and J by 4 bases, with 3 bases of the junction left unmatched. CDR1 and CDR2 (germline): MNHEY, SVGAGI. In DNA form, the CDR3 reads TGTGCCAGCAGTTACTCGGGAGGGTCCGGGGCCAACGTCCTGACTTTC. The encoded protein is CASSYSGGSGANVLTF.